This T cell receptor beta chain was recorded in a study of PD-1 blockade in classical Hodgkin lymphoma. Findings of the study overall: Anyone who began nivolumab under 1 year after ASCT was excluded. By C4D1, diversity of CD4+ TCRs had risen significantly, whereas that of CD8+ TCRs had not. Healthy donors reportedly exceeded newly diagnosed patients in baseline TCR diversity. Baseline diversity was lower in partial responders and progressors than complete responders.

Trimming removed 0 bases at V and 0 bases at J, with 14 bases between. Germline-derived CDR1 and CDR2 are LNHDA and SQIVND (reference sequence). This CDR3 has 17 amino acids. Time point in this sample: cycle 4 day 1 (C4D1), after about 6 weeks of nivolumab. Relapses following autologous stem cell transplantation were seen in all patients, with brentuximab vedotin exposure varying. This table comes from immunoSEQ multiplex PCR, and its TCRdb copy is limited to in-frame clones, with some not included. The table records about 47,000 clones, 70% to 80% of them present only once. On this clone: Its antigen is as yet unknown.

This sample comprised peripheral blood mononuclear cells (PBMCs), obtained before the fourth cycle of nivolumab. The V gene is TRBV19, the J gene TRBJ1-1; possible D gene TRBD1, 5 bases. This TCR was recovered from a human donor with classical Hodgkin lymphoma. This chain's CDR3 is CASSIDLWDSMNTEAFF. CDR3 DNA: TGTGCCAGTAGTATAGATCTATGGGACTCCATGAACACTGAAGCTTTCTTT.